This passage covers 11 T cell receptor beta chains from one sample sequenced in a study of tumor-infiltrating lymphocytes in primary liver carcinoma. RNA and DNA were co-extracted from about 19-30 mg of unsorted bulk tissue. TCR beta cDNA came from roughly 550 ng total RNA, primed with a constant-region primer. Researchers made the TCR beta libraries by running three nested multiplex PCR rounds with slightly modified ARM-PCR. PCR rounds one and two used TRBV1-TRBV30 forward primers with a C-beta reverse primer for around 9 cycles each. A single record per CDR3 protein comes from TCRdb applying MiXCR to the multiplex PCR reads. The sample records 85,000 to 100,000 distinct CDR3 sequences, approximately 68% being singletons. The sequencing sample was made of tumor-adjacent normal liver tissue. Receptors originate from a man between 40 and 49 years old with primary liver carcinoma and hepatitis B virus infection.

Regarding this clonotype: A much larger clone differs from this one at a single base, so this may be a read error. The CDR3 loop is CASRLFKDEQYF. The CDR3, as DNA: TGTGCAAGTCGCTTGTTCAAGGATGAGCAGTACTTC. V is TRBV12-2 and J is TRBJ2-1. The better agreement between TRBJ2-7 and the DNA end casts doubt on the J call. TRBV12-2 is a pseudogene locus. The CDR3 contains 12 residues.

Regarding this clonotype: A junction end diverges from the germline sequence, so it may reflect a read error. The chain combines TRBV11-2 with TRBJ2-4; 8 bases align to TRBD2. The germline gives CDR1 SGHAT, CDR2 FQNNGV. CDR3 length: 15 residues. The CDR3 loop is CVSRLGTGLGGIQYF. The CDR3 DNA follows: TGTGTCAGCAGGTTAGGAACGGGACTAGGGGGCATTCAGTACTTC.

This clonotype was counted ten times or more. V and J are TRBV5-5 and TRBJ2-1; 11 bases match TRBD2. CDR3 length: 17 residues. V was clipped by 0 bases and J by 6 bases; unmatched bases: 8. Per germline, CDR1 SGHKS and CDR2 YYEKEE (reference sequence). CDR3 coding DNA: TGTGCCAGCAGCTTGGGCGGGTTAGCGGGAGGGGCCAATGAGCAGTTCTTC. As protein: CASSLGGLAGGANEQFF.

This clonotype was seen ten or more times. The chain joins TRBV30 to TRBJ2-7; D is perhaps TRBD2 (6 bases). V was clipped by 0 bases and J by 2 bases, with 14 bases between them. This CDR3 is 15 amino acids long. Germline V gene sequence: CDR1 GTSNPN, CDR2 SVGIG (reference sequence). The CDR3 is CAWSVRVGGPYEQYF. The CDR3, as DNA: TGTGCCTGGAGTGTACGGGTGGGAGGCCCCTACGAGCAGTACTTC. The variable domain in full, completed from reference TRBV30 and TRBJ2-7, reads SQTIHQWPATLVQPVGSPLSLECTVEGTSNPNLYWYRQAAGRGLQLLFYSVGIGQISSEVPQNLSASRPQDRQFILSSKKLLLSDSGFYLCAWSVRVGGPYEQYFGPGTRLTVT.

Concerning this clonotype: A junction end diverges from the germline sequence, so it may reflect a read error. The chain has TRBV6-1 and TRBJ2-3, with no clear D. CDR1 MNHNS and CDR2 SASEGT come from the germline V gene. The CDR3 extends over 16 amino acids. The CDR3 is CASSHLTGLTTYTLYF. CDR3 nucleotides: TGTGCCAGCAGTCATTTAACGGGTTTAACCACATATACGCTGTATTTT.

Regarding this clonotype: The junction shows a germline mismatch at one end, possibly a read error. The chain carries TRBV11-3 and TRBJ2-1, with D possibly being TRBD2 (6 bases). The germline CDR1 and CDR2 sequences are SGHNT and YENEEA. CDR3 length equals 15 residues. CDR3 in amino acids: CASSLRAGWLTEQFF. DNA for the CDR3: TGTGCCAGCAGCTTGAGGGCGGGATGGTTAACCGAGCAGTTTTTC.

This chain uses TRBV6-1 with TRBJ2-3; 11 nucleotides align to TRBD2. Germline V gives CDR1 MNHNS, CDR2 SASEGT. V was clipped by 1 base and J by 4 bases; unmatched bases: 10. There are 18 residues in the CDR3. CDR3: CASSEVTSGSLTADTQYF. CDR3 nucleotide sequence: TGTGCCAGCAGTGAAGTTACTAGCGGGAGTCTTACCGCAGATACGCAGTATTTT.

Comments on this clonotype: Just one base apart from a much larger clone, this may be a read error. The genes are TRBV4-1 and TRBJ2-7; the D is unclear. The CDR3 has 12 amino acids. Germline CDR1 reads MGHRA; CDR2 reads YSYEKL. The CDR3 loop is CVSSQQGYEQYF. CDR3 nucleotides: TGCGTCAGCAGCCAACAAGGGTACGAGCAGTACTTC.

V usage is TRBV12-3 or TRBV12-4 and J usage is TRBJ2-3; maybe TRBD2 (6 bases). This CDR3 region has 15 residues. Trimming took 2 bases from V and 4 from J, leaving 13 bases between them. The DNA for the CDR3 is TGTGCCAGCAGTTTAAGTGTGGGAGGCTCAGATACGCAGTATTTT. Translation gives CASSLSVGGSDTQYF.

Regarding this clonotype: It is likely a read error, because the conserved phenylalanine at the end of the CDR3 is missing. The rearrangement uses TRBV5-1 and TRBJ1-3, with D perhaps TRBD1 (6 bases). The CDR3 totals 17 residues. Trimming stripped 3 bases from V and 0 bases from J, with 16 bases between. Per germline, CDR1 SGHRS and CDR2 YFSETQ. In nucleotides, the CDR3 is TGCGCCAGCAGCTGGGGGGCAGGGCCAGGCTCTGGAAACACCATATATCTT. Its protein product is CASSWGAGPGSGNTIYL.

The chain couples TRBV10-3 to TRBJ2-7, with 11 bases aligning to TRBD2. Germline CDR1 reads ENHRY; CDR2 reads SYGVKD. The V and J ends lost 8 bases and 0 bases, in that order; junction bases with no gene match: 12. The CDR3 covers 17 residues. CDR3 in DNA: TGTGCCATCGGCATACTAGCGGGGGCGACCAGCTCCTACGAGCAGTACTTC. Translating gives CAIGILAGATSSYEQYF.